This TCR beta chain was sequenced during a study of CD4 T cells in relation to SARS-CoV-2 and coronaviruses. The repertoire was sequenced with immunoSEQ multiplex PCR; TCRdb's copy has only in-frame clones and lacks some. The profile covers some 69,000 clones, with approximately 94% appearing a single time and around 0.13% taken by the ten largest. Unexposed donor CD4+ T cells date from 2011-2018, before the COVID-19 pandemic. V was clipped by 3 bases and J by 0 bases; unmatched bases: 4. The CDR3 is 16 amino acids. Per germline, CDR1 KGHSH and CDR2 LQKENI. Sequenced sample: naive CD4+ T cells from PBMCs. Subset noted: naive CD4+ T cells isolated by negative enrichment. The chain links TRBV18 to TRBJ2-2, with 7 bases that match TRBD1. This TCR was recovered from a human donor in good health. The CDR3 DNA follows: TGTGCCAGCTCACCTCGGACAGGAGCGAACACCGGGGAGCTGTTTTTT. It is translated as CASSPRTGANTGELFF.